This record concerns one TCR beta chain sequence. Its antigen is not identified. Clones were sequenced by immunoSEQ multiplex PCR, and TCRdb holds only the in-frame ones, with some missing. This table holds 50,000 or so clones, about 70% found once. The data were obtained in a study of vaccination effects on CD4 cells after COVID-19. Overall study context: A few convalescent patients were sampled both early and late post-vaccination. The median interval between the second dose and post-vaccine sampling was 72 days.

On approximately day 9 of culture, CD4+ T cells were separated out. This individual contracted SARS-CoV-2 between March and December 2020, as verified by PCR. It was two doses of either the BNT162b2 or mRNA-1273 vaccine that participants received. Half the medium was swapped for IL-2 medium on days 3 and 7. Material: CD4+ T cells from PBMCs cultured without peptide, obtained after COVID-19 vaccination. This sequence originates from a human donor who had a prior SARS-CoV-2 infection.

Here the CDR3 reads CASSPPGDSEKLFF. For the CDR3, the DNA is TGTGCCAGCTCACCACCGGGGGACAGTGAAAAACTGTTTTTT. J is TRBJ1-4 and V is TRBV18; 7 bases line up with TRBD1. V dropped 0 bases and J dropped 7; count of bases not matched to a gene: 2. The germline V gene encodes CDR1 KGHSH and CDR2 LQKENI. The CDR3 covers 14 residues.